Given below is one T cell receptor beta chain in context. In this sample, this clonotype turned up a few times. What antigen it recognizes has not been identified. It has no much larger one-base neighbor in the sample; base qualities were not kept. There are 16 amino acids in the CDR3, from cysteine to phenylalanine inclusive. Only CDR3 DNA remains: 48 bases, in frame from the first base. V loses 4 bases at its end and J loses 3 bases; junction bases beyond the gene matches: 10. The germline V gene sets CDR1 to SGDLS and CDR2 to YYNGEE. The data originate from a study of identical twins (dated by TCRdb to between 2015 and 2016). In the study overall: TCR alpha and beta repertoires from monozygotic twins, unrelated adults of various ages and cord blood were deep-sequenced to test whether fetal clonotypes persist. Replicate twin experiments were performed at different times using different library preparation protocols to rule out contamination.

Every donor was a healthy Caucasian. Three pairs of female monozygotic twins, all aged about 18 to 30 years, made up the twin cohort. Peripheral blood mononuclear cells were the source from which RNA for the TCR libraries was isolated. The library was prepared using 5' RACE. The instrument given in TCRdb is Illumina HiSeq 2000. A universal primer binding site was introduced by template switching, and a unique molecular identifier was present in the final cDNA, enabling accurate counting of TCR cDNA molecules. Specific primers in the conserved constant-segment region were used to synthesize first-strand cDNA for the TCR alpha and beta chains. To control for contamination, every cDNA library was double barcoded, receiving both a SMART-Mk sample barcode and Illumina barcodes. TruSeq adapter sequences along with Illumina sample barcodes were introduced in two successive PCR steps. Sequencing of the TCR alpha and beta cDNA libraries was done on the Illumina HiSeq platform using custom primers. Under the source paper's analysis protocol: Raw reads were processed with MiGEC to extract unique molecular identifiers, and MiXCR was used to determine CDR3 positions. For each individual, recombination models were inferred using an EM algorithm with the repgenHMM and IGoR tools. The analysis of shared clonotypes was done with the tcR package in R, with sharing normalized by the product of cloneset sizes. To study raw recombination without the effects of thymic and clonal selection, out-of-frame nonproductive sequences were analyzed. TCRdb redid the processing of the public reads, applying fastp at Q25 and MiXCR, and retained in-frame beta chains. Rows with one shared CDR3 protein collapse into an entry with the most common genes and DNA. TCRdb, rather than the study authors, made the V and J calls. The table for this sample lists some 730,000 distinct CDR3 sequences; 15% to 20% of them were counted only once. The ten largest clonotypes hold approximately 14% of the sample.

Findings and caveats that apply to the study as a whole: Excess twin sharing in beta out-of-frame sequences was weaker because fewer shared sequences lowered the signal-to-noise ratio. Out-of-frame TCR alpha sharing in monozygotic twins was systematically underestimated by recombination models, whereas sharing between unrelated individuals was in agreement with the recombination models. Out-of-frame TCR alpha sequences shared between twins showed an excess of low generation-probability sequences compared with coincidental sharing between unrelated individuals. Invariant T cells such as MAIT and iNKT could partly confound zero-insertion analyses, although diverse VJ usage argued against such confounding for most clonotypes. Fewer insertions were carried by abundant cord blood beta clonotypes; a weaker similar trend was observed in young adult naive repertoires, while no such trend was observed in memory repertoires. Conclusions relied on cross-sectional statistical analysis, since the same donors could not be followed over many years.

These data also featured in a second study, about T cells expressing NK-cell markers. Reported in the second study: Three sorted T-cell subsets (CD3+CD56+NKG2C+, CD3+CD56+NKG2C- and CD3+CD56-NKG2C+) from eight donors had their TCR beta-chain repertoires profiled. Of the eight sequenced donors, seven were found to be HCMV-seropositive and one was found to be HCMV-seronegative. To restrict sorting to alphabetaTCR-expressing T cells, an anti-gammadeltaTCR antibody was added in several experiments. In six donors, the dominant CD3+CD56+NKG2C+ clonotypes ranked among the top 10 CD8+ clonotypes, making up about 1.0-7.5% of CD8+ T cells. Those dominant clonotypes were again the most abundant among CD3+CD56-NKG2C+ cells in a handful of donors, at about 25-65%. Whether the expanded NKG2C-expressing T cell clones were specific for HCMV antigens was left unclear. The study sequenced eight donors, all healthy volunteers chosen at random: three men and five women. HCMV serostatus was determined by detecting HCMV-specific IgG in serum with a commercial ELISA kit. For about 6 donors, unsorted PBMC were also used to sequence bulk peripheral blood T-cell repertoires. MIGEC handled demultiplexing of the reads and grouping by UMI, while MiTCR was used to assemble and quantify clonotypes. To remove erroneous sequences, TCR cDNA sequences were retained only when supported by two or more reads. Downstream repertoire analysis used the tcR package, and clonotypes were matched across fractions by CDR3 nucleotide sequence plus V segment. VDJmatch was used to annotate antigen specificity against VDJdb, with one amino acid substitution in CDR3 allowed.

The clonotype was recovered from a woman between 18 and 29 years old in good health. The specimen was PBMCs. The receptor chain draws on TRBV9 and TRBJ2-3, with TRBD2 matching 8 junction bases. The CDR3 region: CASSFPVAGKTDTQYF. The nucleotide sequence is given as TGTGCCAGCAGCTTCCCGGTAGCGGGGAAAACAGATACGCAGTATTTT. With the rest looked up from the reference TRBV9 and TRBJ2-3 genes rather than sequenced, the full variable domain is DSGVTQTPKHLITATGQRVTLRCSPRSGDLSVYWYQQSLDQGLQFLIQYYNGEERAKGNILERFSAQQFPDLHSELNLSSLELGDSALYFCASSFPVAGKTDTQYFGPGTRLTVL.